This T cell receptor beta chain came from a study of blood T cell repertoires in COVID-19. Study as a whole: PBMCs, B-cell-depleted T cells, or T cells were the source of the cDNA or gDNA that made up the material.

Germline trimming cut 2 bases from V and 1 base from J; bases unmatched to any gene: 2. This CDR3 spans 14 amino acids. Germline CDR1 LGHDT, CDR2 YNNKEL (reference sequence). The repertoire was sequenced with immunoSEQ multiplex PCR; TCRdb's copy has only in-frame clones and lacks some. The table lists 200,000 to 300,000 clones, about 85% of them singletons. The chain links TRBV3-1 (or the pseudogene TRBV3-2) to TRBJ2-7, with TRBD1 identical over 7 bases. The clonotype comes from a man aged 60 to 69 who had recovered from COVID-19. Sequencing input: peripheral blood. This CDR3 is CASSQRTGSYEQYV. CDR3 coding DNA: TGTGCCAGCAGCCAACGGACAGGTTCCTACGAGCAGTACGTC.